The rows below give T cell receptor beta chains drawn from one sample of a study of T cell responses to AZD1222 COVID-19 vaccine. Libraries were prepared by immunoSEQ multiplex PCR; TCRdb keeps only in-frame clonotypes and omits some of them. The sample gives some 150,000 clones, just over 90% of which show up once; around 1.8% is in the top ten. Sequenced material: peripheral blood, taken 28 days after the second AZD1222 dose. The receptor source for this set is an adult who received the AZD1222 COVID-19 vaccine. Both conserved end residues are part of each CDR3. A D gene is named only where the DNA matches it firmly. Some rows have no size entry. The others give once, few or many, or a class for an expanded clone.

CDR3 length	J gene	V gene	D gene	clone size	CDR3 DNA	CDR3 protein
14	TRBJ1-1	TRBV6-5	NA	NA	TGTGCCAGCAGTTACTCTGCGGGGAACACTGAAGCTTTCTTT	CASSYSAGNTEAFF
15	TRBJ1-4	TRBV5-1	NA	NA	TGCGCCAGCACTTCGGAGGGCAGGGGTGGGGAGAAACTGTTTTTT	CASTSEGRGGEKLFF
12	TRBJ2-7	TRBV6-5	TRBD2	NA	TGTGCCAGCAAGGCTAGCGGGAGCGAGCAGTACTTC	CASKASGSEQYF
16	TRBJ1-2	TRBV3-1/TRBV3-2	NA	NA	TGTGCCAGCAGCCGGACAGATCCCTCATCCAACTATGGCTACACCTTC	CASSRTDPSSNYGYTF
12	TRBJ1-4	TRBV2	NA	once	TGTGCCAGCGTTCTAACTAATGAAAAACTGTTTTTT	CASVLTNEKLFF
13	TRBJ1-1	TRBV5-6	NA	NA	TGTGCCAGCAGCCCGAGTTCGCTCACTGAAGCTTTCTTT	CASSPSSLTEAFF
14	TRBJ2-3	TRBV18	NA	NA	TGTGCCAGCTCACCAGCCCCTAGCACAGATACGCAGTATTTT	CASSPAPSTDTQYF
13	TRBJ1-5	TRBV30	NA	NA	TGTGCCTGGAGTGGTCAGCCTCATCAGCCCCAGCATTTT	CAWSGQPHQPQHF
14	TRBJ1-4	TRBV2	TRBD1	NA	TGTGCCAGCAGGGGACAGGGGCATGGTGAAAAACTGTTTTTT	CASRGQGHGEKLFF
15	TRBJ2-3	TRBV5-1	NA	NA	TGCGCCAGCAGCCCGCAGGGGCCCCCATCAGATACGCAGTATTTT	CASSPQGPPSDTQYF
14	TRBJ1-4	TRBV18	NA	NA	TGTGCCAGCTCACCTGGGGGGGCTGGTGAAAAACTGTTTTTT	CASSPGGAGEKLFF
15	TRBJ1-5	TRBV9	TRBD1	NA	TGTGCCAGCAGCCCCCTTGGGACAGGGGATCAGCCCCAGCATTTT	CASSPLGTGDQPQHF
15	TRBJ1-1	TRBV9	NA	NA	TGTGCCAGCAGCGTAGATAGGGGCCGGGGAACTGAAGCTTTCTTT	CASSVDRGRGTEAFF
13	TRBJ2-7	TRBV11-2	NA	NA	TGTGCCAGCACCATACAGGGCTCCTACGAGCAGTACTTC	CASTIQGSYEQYF
14	TRBJ2-1	TRBV11-2	TRBD2	once	TGTGCCAGCACCCTGACTAGCGGGAGGTGGGAGCAGTTCTTC	CASTLTSGRWEQFF
15	TRBJ2-5	TRBV7-9	NA	NA	TGTGCCAGCCAACCAACTCGGACTATTCCAGGGACCCAGTACTTC	CASQPTRTIPGTQYF
17	TRBJ2-1	TRBV4-1	TRBD2	NA	TGCGCCAGCAGCCCATGGGGAAGGACTAGCGTAGACAATGAGCAGTTCTTC	CASSPWGRTSVDNEQFF
16	TRBJ1-4	TRBV24-1	TRBD1	NA	TGTGCCACCAGGACGGCCTCAGGGGGCACGGGGGAAAAACTGTTTTTT	CATRTASGGTGEKLFF
14	TRBJ1-5	TRBV9	TRBD1	NA	TGTGCCAGCAGCGTTAGCCAGGGGGATCAGCCCCAGCATTTT	CASSVSQGDQPQHF
12	TRBJ1-5	TRBV5-8	NA	NA	TGTGCCAGCAGCTGGGGGAAGTGGCCCCAGCATTTT	CASSWGKWPQHF
14	TRBJ1-5	TRBV12-5	TRBD1	NA	TGTGCTAGTGCTAAGGAGGGGGCTGCCCAGCCCCAGCATTTT	CASAKEGAAQPQHF
15	TRBJ2-2	TRBV6-5	NA	few	TGTGCCAGCAGTTACGATCAGGCGAACCACGGGGAGCTGTTTTTT	CASSYDQANHGELFF
11	TRBJ2-2	TRBV21-1	NA	NA	TGTGCCAGCAGCAAAGACGGGGAGCTGTTTTTT	CASSKDGELFF
12	TRBJ2-7	TRBV6-5	TRBD1	NA	TGTGCCAGCAGTATTACAGGGGACGAGCAGTACTTC	CASSITGDEQYF
15	TRBJ2-1	TRBV14	NA	NA	TGTGCCAGCAGCCATAGGGTAGGACAGTACAATGAGCAGTTCTTC	CASSHRVGQYNEQFF
11	TRBJ1-2	TRBV6-5	NA	NA	TGTGCCAGCAGCCGGGGCTATGGCTACACCTTC	CASSRGYGYTF
14	TRBJ1-4	TRBV7-2	TRBD1	once	TGTGCCAGCAGCACACAGGGGAAGGGTGAAAAACTGTTTTTT	CASSTQGKGEKLFF
14	TRBJ1-5	TRBV7-9	NA	NA	TGTGCCAGCAGCCCCGGGGGACTCAATCAGCCCCAGCATTTT	CASSPGGLNQPQHF
15	TRBJ1-1	TRBV6-5	NA	NA	TGTGCCAGCAGGGGGATGGGCGGAACGAACACTGAAGCTTTCTTT	CASRGMGGTNTEAFF
11	TRBJ2-5	TRBV3-1/TRBV3-2	NA	NA	TGTGCCAGCAGCCGACAGGAGACCCAGTACTTC	CASSRQETQYF
16	TRBJ2-1	TRBV5-1	NA	NA	TGCGCCAGCAGCTTGGATTGGGGACTTAGTGGGGATGAGCAGTTCTTC	CASSLDWGLSGDEQFF
13	TRBJ1-5	TRBV6-2/TRBV6-3	NA	NA	TGTGCCAGCAGTTACTCCCGACGGGAGCCCCAGCATTTT	CASSYSRREPQHF
13	TRBJ2-3	TRBV11-3	NA	NA	TGTGCCAGCAGCGGCTGGAGCACAGATACGCAGTATTTT	CASSGWSTDTQYF
18	TRBJ1-2	TRBV3-1/TRBV3-2	TRBD1	NA	TGTGCCAGCAGCCCCCGACAGGGTTTAGGGATCTCTAACTATGGCTACACCTTC	CASSPRQGLGISNYGYTF
15	TRBJ2-2	TRBV6-2/TRBV6-3	NA	NA	TGTGCCAGCAGTTACACGGGAAAGGGGACCGGGGAGCTGTTTTTT	CASSYTGKGTGELFF
17	TRBJ2-1	TRBV5-4	TRBD2	NA	TGTGCCAGCAGCACCGGACTAGCGGGGGGGTTCAGCAATGAGCAGTTCTTC	CASSTGLAGGFSNEQFF
15	TRBJ2-7	TRBV9	TRBD2	NA	TGTGCCAGCAGCAGGACTAGCGGGAGTTCCTACGAGCAGTACTTC	CASSRTSGSSYEQYF
14	TRBJ1-2	TRBV19	NA	NA	TGTGCCAGTAGTGAGCAACAGTGGGGGGTCGGCTACACCTTC	CASSEQQWGVGYTF
16	TRBJ2-1	TRBV6-2/TRBV6-3	TRBD2	NA	TGTGCCAGCAGTTACTCGGTCACTAGCGACTACAATGAGCAGTTCTTC	CASSYSVTSDYNEQFF
14	TRBJ1-3	TRBV19	TRBD1	NA	TGTGCCAGTTCTAAACAGGGGTATGGAAACACCATATATTTT	CASSKQGYGNTIYF